These 17 T cell receptor beta chains were sequenced from one sample in a study of cytomegalovirus exposure and HLA in healthy donors. The PCR used 60 Vbeta and 13 Jbeta primers. Produced via immunoSEQ multiplex PCR; TCRdb's table is partial and in-frame only. Here the sample spans hundreds of thousands of clones, roughly 78% being singletons. The sequenced material came from PBMCs. These receptors were collected from a boy between 10 and 17 years old in good health and CMV-seronegative.

The table lists this clone with a count of one. The rearrangement links TRBV2 to TRBJ1-5; 7 bases align to TRBD1. Germline loops: CDR1 SNHLY, CDR2 FYNNEI. The junction had 6 bases not matched to a gene; V was cut back by 6 bases and J by 4 bases. This CDR3 spans 14 amino acids. This CDR3 reads CASSPQGRNQPQHF. The CDR3 coding sequence is TGTGCCAGCAGCCCACAGGGGCGGAATCAGCCCCAGCATTTT.

This clone has just a few counts. The rearrangement joins TRBV6-4 to TRBJ1-4, with D maybe TRBD1 (6 bases). The CDR3 is made up of 14 amino acids. Deletions cut 3 bases from V and 7 bases from J, with 12 bases between. The germline gives CDR1 MRHNA, CDR2 SNTAGT. The CDR3 protein is CASSDTAGAEKLFF. CDR3 bases: TGTGCCAGCAGTGATACTGCAGGGGCTGAAAAACTGTTTTTT.

The chain is built from TRBV6-5 and TRBJ2-7, with TRBD1 identical over 7 bases. Germline CDR1 and CDR2: MNHEY and SVGAGI. The J segment lost 6 bases and the V segment lost 5 bases, leaving 13 bases of the junction unmatched. This CDR3 comprises 15 residues. CDR3 residues: CASSGHLEGGAEQYF. The CDR3 region has the DNA TGTGCCAGCAGTGGGCATCTCGAAGGGGGCGCCGAGCAGTACTTC.

The chain recombines TRBV5-1 with TRBJ2-3; 7 bases match TRBD1. Germline trimming cut 4 bases from V and 4 bases from J; bases unmatched to any gene: 12. The CDR3 consists of 16 residues. Germline CDR1 reads SGHRS; CDR2 reads YFSETQ. Written as DNA, the CDR3 is TGCGCCAGCAGCCTGACAGGGCCGGAGTCCCCAGATACGCAGTATTTT. As protein: CASSLTGPESPDTQYF. Based on the CDR3 plus reference TRBV5-1 and TRBJ2-3, the full variable domain is KAGVTQTPRYLIKTRGQQVTLSCSPISGHRSVSWYQQTPGQGLQFLFEYFSETQRNKGNFPGRFSGRQFSNSRSEMNVSTLELGDSALYLCASSLTGPESPDTQYFGPGTRLTVL.

This clone was counted once. The chain has TRBV5-1 and TRBJ2-1; 8 bases match TRBD2. The germline CDR1 and CDR2 sequences are SGHRS and YFSETQ. The CDR3 spans 13 residues. Trimming took 3 bases from V and 12 from J; bases not matched to a gene: 8. CDR3 bases: TGCGCCAGCAGCTCCGACGGACTAGCTACGCAGTTCTTC. Translated: CASSSDGLATQFF.

The CDR3 loop reads CAWRMERLPQETQYF. The CDR3 DNA sequence: TGTGCCTGGAGAATGGAGCGTTTACCTCAAGAGACCCAGTACTTC. J is TRBJ2-5 and V is TRBV30; no definite D call. Trimming left V 3 bases short and J 2 bases short, with 16 bases between. Germline V gene data show CDR1 as GTSNPN and CDR2 as SVGIG (reference sequence). The CDR3 sequence is 15 residues long.

This clone was counted between two and nine times. The rearrangement links TRBV7-6 to TRBJ2-7; D perhaps matches TRBD2 (6 bases). V was pared by 1 base and J by 0 bases, with 7 bases between. CDR3 length equals 14 residues. Germline V gene data show CDR1 as SGHVS and CDR2 as FNYEAQ. The CDR3: CASSLVGSSYEQYF. In nucleotides, the CDR3 is TGTGCCAGCAGCTTAGTCGGGAGCTCCTACGAGCAGTACTTC.

This rearrangement joins TRBV5-1 to TRBJ2-1; 9 bases are a match to TRBD1. This CDR3 comprises 15 residues. V gave up 4 bases and J gave up 7 bases; unmatched junction bases: 9. The germline V gene encodes CDR1 SGHRS and CDR2 YFSETQ. CDR3 in amino acids: CASSGGQGSGNEQFF. The CDR3 DNA reads as TGCGCCAGCAGCGGCGGACAGGGGAGTGGGAATGAGCAGTTCTTC.

J is TRBJ1-2 and V is TRBV5-5, with 7 bases lining up with TRBD1. Germline V CDR1 and CDR2: SGHKS, YYEKEE (reference sequence). The CDR3 covers 12 residues. Trimming cost V 5 bases and J 11 bases; bases outside gene matches: 9. CDR3 coding DNA: TGTGCCAGCAGTACAGGGGCCTATTCTTACACCTTC. Translation: CASSTGAYSYTF.

This sequence joins TRBV11-3 and TRBJ2-5; no clear D gene. Germline-derived CDR1 and CDR2 are SGHNT and YENEEA. V was pared by 5 bases and J by 2 bases, with 6 bases between. CDR3 length: 12 amino acids. CDR3: CASSPLQETQYF. In nucleotides, the CDR3 is TGTGCCAGCAGCCCGCTACAAGAGACCCAGTACTTC.

The genes are TRBV11-2 and TRBJ1-1; D not resolved. Germline V gene data show CDR1 as SGHAT and CDR2 as FQNNGV. V lost 5 bases, J lost 0 bases, and 7 bases lay in between. The CDR3 has 13 residues. CDR3 sequence (DNA): TGTGCCAGCAGCCATTCCATGAACACTGAAGCTTTCTTT. Translating it yields CASSHSMNTEAFF.

V is TRBV14 and J is TRBJ2-5, with D possibly being TRBD2 (5 bases). Germline V gene data show CDR1 as SGHDN and CDR2 as FVKESK. Trimming took off 6 bases at V and 1 base at J, with 12 bases between the two ends. CDR3 length equals 14 residues. Here the CDR3 reads CASSPDWSQETQYF. The CDR3 DNA reads TGTGCCAGCAGTCCGGACTGGTCCCAAGAGACCCAGTACTTC. Looking up the rest from reference TRBV14 and TRBJ2-5 gives the full variable domain: EAGVTQFPSHSVIEKGQTVTLRCDPISGHDNLYWYRRVMGKEIKFLLHFVKESKQDESGMPNNRFLAERTGGTYSTLKVQPAELEDSGVYFCASSPDWSQETQYFGPGTRLLVL.

The chain recombines TRBV29-1 with TRBJ2-7; TRBD2 might be the D (5 bases). Per germline, CDR1 SQVTM and CDR2 ANQGSEA. This CDR3 has 12 amino acids. Trimming took 7 bases from V and 4 from J, leaving 14 bases between them. The chain's CDR3 is CSADSEGYEQYF. The DNA for the CDR3 is TGCAGCGCGGACTCCGAGGGATACGAGCAGTACTTC.

The rearrangement uses TRBV19 and TRBJ1-2; D is unclear. V was clipped by 3 bases and J by 4 bases, with 12 bases between them. The CDR3 covers 14 residues. Germline CDR1 reads LNHDA; CDR2 reads SQIVND (reference sequence). The CDR3 DNA follows: TGTGCCAGTAGTATCAGCGGACCGATCTATGGCTACACCTTC. Encoded protein: CASSISGPIYGYTF.

A remark on this clone: Other nucleotide sequences in the sample specify the same CDR3. This chain joins TRBV2 and TRBJ1-3; 7 positions match TRBD1. Trimming took 6 bases from V and 0 from J; bases not matched to a gene: 5. The CDR3 extends over 15 amino acids. Germline-derived CDR1 and CDR2 are SNHLY and FYNNEI. DNA of the CDR3: TGTGCCAGCAGCTCACAGGGGAGCTCTGGAAACACCATATATTTT. It codes for CASSSQGSSGNTIYF.

The chain has TRBV7-6 and TRBJ2-2, with D unresolved. V lost 1 base and J lost 3, with 12 bases in between. CDR1 and CDR2 from the germline V gene are SGHVS and FNYEAQ. The CDR3 is 16 residues long. CDR3: CASSLGGRPDTGELFF. The DNA for the CDR3 is TGTGCCAGCAGCTTAGGTGGGCGCCCCGACACCGGGGAGCTGTTTTTT.

This chain joins TRBV5-6 and TRBJ1-2; TRBD1 is a possible D gene (6 bases). CDR1 is SGHDT and CDR2 is YYEEEE in the germline V gene. CDR3 size: 15 residues. V was cut by 4 bases and J by 5 bases, with 18 bases left in between. The CDR3 region is CASSVSPGVGYGYTF. Here the CDR3 DNA reads TGTGCCAGCAGCGTTTCTCCAGGGGTAGGGTATGGCTACACCTTC.